Each of the 22 T cell receptor beta chains below was sequenced from the same sample in a study of T cell responses to AZD1222 COVID-19 vaccine. Sequencing used immunoSEQ multiplex PCR; TCRdb keeps in-frame clones, though not all of them. The table includes 95,000 to 150,000 clones, under 85% detected once. The sequences come from peripheral blood, collected on day 0 of AZD1222 vaccination. The receptors come from an adult in good health.

The chain is built from TRBV3-1 (or the pseudogene TRBV3-2) and TRBJ2-3, with 7 bases fitting TRBD1. This CDR3 has 16 residues. Germline V gene data show CDR1 as LGHDT and CDR2 as YNNKEL (reference sequence). V shed 6 bases and J 0 bases; nucleotides not matched to a gene: 9. The CDR3 here is CASSPSDRVSTDTQYF. The CDR3 region has the DNA TGTGCCAGCAGTCCCTCTGACAGGGTAAGCACAGATACGCAGTATTTT.

This clone appeared once. V usage is TRBV10-2 and J usage is TRBJ2-7; 10 bases line up with TRBD1. With V trimmed by 2 bases and J by 6 bases, 7 bases remained unmatched. Germline V gene sequence: CDR1 WSHSY, CDR2 SAAADI. CDR3 length: 15 residues. The CDR3 spells CASSEPPGTGVEQYF. The CDR3 DNA sequence: TGCGCCAGCAGTGAGCCGCCAGGGACAGGGGTCGAGCAGTACTTC.

V is TRBV19 and J is TRBJ1-5, with D possibly being TRBD1 (5 bases). With 3 bases removed from V and 6 bases from J, the gap between germline ends came to 12 bases. This CDR3 contains 14 residues. Germline CDR1 and CDR2: LNHDA and SQIVND (reference sequence). CDR3: CASSITGGVQPQHF. CDR3 sequence (DNA): TGTGCCAGTAGTATTACCGGAGGGGTTCAGCCCCAGCATTTT. Full variable domain (rest looked up from reference TRBV19 and TRBJ1-5): DGGITQSPKYLFRKEGQNVTLSCEQNLNHDAMYWYRQDPGQGLRLIYYSQIVNDFQKGDIAEGYSVSREKKESFPLTVTSAQKNPTAFYLCASSITGGVQPQHFGDGTRLSIL.

This rearrangement joins TRBV7-2 to TRBJ2-5; D unresolved. This CDR3 is built from 14 residues. Trimming shortened V by 1 base and J by 5 bases, and 11 bases separated the two germline ends. CDR1 and CDR2 (germline): SGHTA, FQGNSA. CDR3 in DNA: TGTGCCAGCAGCTTAGAGGCCTTCGTGGAGACCCAGTACTTC. Its translation: CASSLEAFVETQYF.

The chain recombines TRBV6-5 with TRBJ1-1; 10 nucleotides align to TRBD1. There are 14 residues in the CDR3. Germline loops: CDR1 MNHEY, CDR2 SVGAGI. With V trimmed by 0 bases and J by 8 bases, 3 bases remained unmatched. CDR3 in DNA: TGTGCCAGCAGTTACTCGACAGGGGGCCGGGAAGCTTTCTTT. Encoded protein: CASSYSTGGREAFF.

The chain couples TRBV6-2 or TRBV6-3 to TRBJ1-1; possibly TRBD1 for D (5 bases). Germline-derived CDR1 and CDR2 are MNHEY and SVGEGT. The CDR3 is 16 amino acids. V was cut by 0 bases and J by 0 bases, with 11 bases left in between. CDR3 amino acids: CASSYSIHRMNTEAFF. CDR3 bases: TGTGCCAGCAGTTACTCGATCCACAGGATGAACACTGAAGCTTTCTTT.

The CDR3 sequence is CASSPTWNTEAFF. CDR3 nucleotide sequence: TGTGCCAGCAGCCCGACGTGGAACACTGAAGCTTTCTTT. The chain carries TRBV11-2 and TRBJ1-1; unclear D gene. The CDR3 is made up of 13 amino acids. Germline V CDR1 and CDR2: SGHAT, FQNNGV. V lost 5 bases and J lost 1, with 8 bases in between.

This rearrangement joins TRBV6-5 to TRBJ2-7; TRBD2 might be the D (8 bases). CDR1 and CDR2 (germline): MNHEY, SVGAGI. The CDR3 consists of 15 residues. The V end lost 5 bases, the J end lost 0 bases, and 14 bases lay between the germline ends. The CDR3 DNA is TGTGCCAGCAGTCGGGACAGCGGGAGCTCCTACGAGCAGTACTTC. Encoded protein: CASSRDSGSSYEQYF.

This clone has a handful of counts. This chain connects TRBV9 to TRBJ2-6; D is unresolved. CDR1 and CDR2 from the germline V gene are SGDLS and YYNGEE. The CDR3 has 14 residues. The V gene lost 1 base and the J gene lost 0 bases, with 2 bases spanning the gap. The CDR3 loop is CASSVNSGANVLTF. In nucleotides, the CDR3 is TGTGCCAGCAGCGTAAACTCTGGGGCCAACGTCCTGACTTTC.

This clone appeared a single time. This chain links TRBV29-1 with TRBJ2-1, with D perhaps being TRBD1 or TRBD2 (6 bases each). In germline, CDR1 is SQVTM, CDR2 ANQGSEA. Trimming cost V 7 bases and J 0 bases, with 16 bases left between them. The CDR3 length is 15 residues. CDR3 loop: CSAEGGLSSYNEQFF. CDR3 in DNA: TGCAGCGCTGAGGGGGGTTTAAGCTCCTACAATGAGCAGTTCTTC.

This chain joins TRBV7-2 and TRBJ2-5; 8 nucleotides line up with TRBD1. The CDR3 extends over 15 amino acids. V was clipped by 5 bases and J by 4 bases; unmatched bases: 9. Looked up from germline, CDR1 is SGHTA and CDR2 is FQGNSA. The DNA of the CDR3 is TGTGCCAGCAGCCCCGGACAGGGAGGAACAGAGACCCAGTACTTC. It translates to CASSPGQGGTETQYF.

The chain carries TRBV12-3 or TRBV12-4 and TRBJ2-7; D remains ambiguous. CDR3 size: 13 residues. V was pared by 3 bases and J by 2 bases, with 8 bases between. CDR3 nucleotide sequence: TGTGCCAGCAGTTTCACACCCACCTACGAGCAGTACTTC. Encoded protein: CASSFTPTYEQYF.

The genes are TRBV19 and TRBJ1-5; a possible D gene is TRBD1 (5 bases). The germline V gene has CDR1 LNHDA and CDR2 SQIVND (reference sequence). Trimming stripped 6 bases from V and 7 bases from J, with 22 bases between. CDR3 length: 16 amino acids. The CDR3 reads CASSSGTPSNRQPQHF. The CDR3 coding sequence is TGTGCCAGTAGCTCGGGCACCCCATCCAACAGGCAGCCCCAGCATTTT.

The V and J genes are TRBV30 and TRBJ2-5, with a possible D match to TRBD2 (6 bases). In germline, CDR1 is GTSNPN, CDR2 SVGIG (reference sequence). Trimming cost V 5 bases and J 5 bases, with 12 bases left between them. The CDR3 sequence is 12 residues long. The CDR3 here is CAWAGRVETQYF. The CDR3 nucleotides are TGTGCCTGGGCGGGGCGAGTGGAGACCCAGTACTTC.

This clone was counted between two and nine times. The rearrangement joins TRBV15 to TRBJ2-1, with 10 bases matching TRBD2. The CDR3 sequence is 16 residues long. Germline V gene data show CDR1 as LNHNV and CDR2 as YYDKDF (reference sequence). The V segment lost 3 bases and the J segment 3 bases; nucleotides outside the gene matches: 5. The DNA of the CDR3 is TGTGCCACCAGCAGGTTAGCGGGGGGCTACTACAATGAGCAGTTCTTC. Its protein is CATSRLAGGYYNEQFF.

The rearrangement links TRBV21-1 to TRBJ1-5; the table's D call TRBD1 went unverified against the DNA. TRBV21-1 is a known pseudogene. The CDR3 length is 16 residues. The CDR3 region is CASSSRTVYSNQPQHF. DNA for the CDR3: TGTGCCAGCAGCAGTAGGACAGTCTATAGCAATCAGCCCCAGCATTTT.

The rearrangement joins TRBV9 to TRBJ1-6; D gene uncertain. CDR3 size: 13 residues. V lost 0 bases and J 8 bases, leaving 6 bases between the germline ends. The germline V gene has CDR1 SGDLS and CDR2 YYNGEE. The CDR3 DNA follows: TGTGCCAGCAGCGTAGACCGTTATTCACCCCTCCACTTT. Residues: CASSVDRYSPLHF.

The CDR3 is CASSLRSVDEMWPQHF. In nucleotides, the CDR3 is TGTGCCAGCAGTCTCCGGTCGGTAGACGAGATGTGGCCCCAGCATTTT. The J gene is TRBJ1-5, the V gene TRBV6-2 or TRBV6-3; D unclear. The V end lost 5 bases, the J end lost 9 bases, and 23 bases lay between the germline ends. Germline V gene sequence: CDR1 MNHEY, CDR2 SVGEGT. The CDR3 runs to 16 residues.

The genes are TRBV15 and TRBJ2-1; the D is unclear. The ends were cut back, 2 bases at V and 8 bases at J, with 16 bases in the middle. Germline lookup yields CDR1 LNHNV and CDR2 YYDKDF (reference sequence). This CDR3 contains 15 residues. CDR3 sequence (DNA): TGTGCCACCAGCAGACCCCCTAACCCCCGGGATGAGCAGTTCTTC. It is translated as CATSRPPNPRDEQFF.

The J gene is TRBJ1-2, the V gene TRBV3-1 (or the pseudogene TRBV3-2); D remains unclear. V was clipped by 2 bases and J by 3 bases, with 4 bases between them. Germline CDR1 LGHDT, CDR2 YNNKEL (reference sequence). This CDR3 comprises 12 residues. This CDR3 is CASSQWDYGYTF. The CDR3 DNA follows: TGTGCCAGCAGCCAATGGGACTATGGCTACACCTTC.

This chain joins TRBV28 and TRBJ1-3; a weak D match, TRBD1 (6 bases). Germline V gene sequence: CDR1 MDHEN, CDR2 SYDVKM. This CDR3 contains 13 residues. Trimming left V 7 bases short and J 9 bases short, with 16 bases between. The CDR3 region is CASMVGGRSTIYF. DNA for the CDR3: TGTGCCAGCATGGTCGGGGGGCGAAGCACCATATATTTT.

The chain uses TRBV11-2 and TRBJ1-1; D is possibly TRBD1 (6 bases). The germline V gene has CDR1 SGHAT and CDR2 FQNNGV. V was shortened by 5 bases and J by 8 bases, with 12 bases between the two germline ends. CDR3 size: 12 residues. The CDR3 is CASSRGRPEAFF. CDR3 nucleotide sequence: TGTGCCAGCAGCCGGGGGCGGCCGGAAGCTTTCTTT.